Following are 22 T cell receptor beta chains from one sample sequenced in a study of graft-versus-host responses after intestinal transplantation. Some clones are missing from TCRdb's copy, which holds only in-frame ones; the method was immunoSEQ multiplex PCR. Of 30,000 to 45,000 clones listed, 75% to 90% were seen once; the top ten hold under 4%. The input for sequencing was PBMCs, taken 1070 days after transplant. Receptors were obtained from a human patient who received an intestinal transplant, so some T cells may come from the graft donor.

The V gene is TRBV19, the J gene TRBJ2-7; 7 bases fit TRBD1. Germline V gene sequence: CDR1 LNHDA, CDR2 SQIVND (reference sequence). There are 13 residues in the CDR3. V trimming: 7 bases; J trimming: 1 base; junction bases outside the gene matches: 4. This CDR3 reads CASMGDRSYEQYF. CDR3 coding DNA: TGTGCCAGTATGGGGGACAGATCCTACGAGCAGTACTTC.

The chain recombines TRBV10-2 with TRBJ2-1; weak D call: TRBD2 (5 bases). The CDR3 is 12 residues long. Trimming left V 2 bases short and J 9 bases short, with 8 bases between. CDR1 WSHSY and CDR2 SAAADI come from the germline V gene. CDR3 loop: CASSEQAGEQFF. The CDR3 nucleotides read TGCGCCAGCAGTGAGCAGGCGGGTGAGCAGTTCTTC.

CDR3 sequence (DNA): TGCGCCAGCAGCTTGGTACAGCGGAGTAGCACAGATACGCAGTATTTT. Protein sequence: CASSLVQRSSTDTQYF. The V call is TRBV5-1, the J call TRBJ2-3, with a tentative D call TRBD2 (5 bases). This CDR3 comprises 16 residues. Germline loops: CDR1 SGHRS, CDR2 YFSETQ. V shed 0 bases and J shed 0 bases, with 11 bases lying between them.

V gene TRBV10-2 combines with J gene TRBJ1-5, with a possible D match to TRBD1 (6 bases). Between the trimmed V and J ends, which lost 3 bases and 1 base, there was a span of 7 bases. Germline V CDR1 and CDR2: WSHSY, SAAADI. There are 14 residues in the CDR3. The CDR3 nucleotides are TGCGCCAGCAGTGATACAGGGAGCAATCAGCCCCAGCATTTT. Protein product: CASSDTGSNQPQHF.

This chain joins TRBV19 and TRBJ2-5; tentative D call: TRBD1 (7 bases). There are 16 residues in the CDR3. Looked up from germline, CDR1 is LNHDA and CDR2 is SQIVND (reference sequence). Trimming shortened V by 5 bases and J by 1 base, and 17 bases separated the two germline ends. CDR3 nucleotide sequence: TGTGCCAGTAGTCACCGGACAGGAGGGATCCAAGAGACCCAGTACTTC. Protein product: CASSHRTGGIQETQYF. Full variable domain (rest looked up from reference TRBV19 and TRBJ2-5): DGGITQSPKYLFRKEGQNVTLSCEQNLNHDAMYWYRQDPGQGLRLIYYSQIVNDFQKGDIAEGYSVSREKKESFPLTVTSAQKNPTAFYLCASSHRTGGIQETQYFGPGTRLLVL.

This clone was observed a single time. This chain joins TRBV29-1 and TRBJ2-7, with 9 positions matching TRBD1. V lost 7 bases, J lost 6 bases, and 16 bases stayed unmatched. Germline lookup yields CDR1 SQVTM and CDR2 ANQGSEA. CDR3 length: 15 residues. CDR3 in DNA: TGCAGCGCCAACTCCGGTCGACAGGGGGTCGGCGAGCAGTACTTC. It specifies CSANSGRQGVGEQYF.

J is TRBJ2-5 and V is TRBV2, with no clear D. Germline lookup yields CDR1 SNHLY and CDR2 FYNNEI. V lost 5 bases, J lost 5 bases, and 15 bases lay in between. There are 14 residues in the CDR3. The CDR3 loop is CASSRLLVEETQYF. In DNA form, the CDR3 reads TGTGCCAGCAGTCGCCTCCTAGTGGAGGAGACCCAGTACTTC.

This chain joins TRBV19 and TRBJ2-7; possible D gene TRBD1, 6 bases. The germline CDR1 and CDR2 sequences are LNHDA and SQIVND (reference sequence). The CDR3 loop spans 14 amino acids. Trimming took 6 bases from V and 0 from J, leaving 12 bases between them. The CDR3 bases are TGTGCCAGTAGGGGTCAGGGGAGCTCCTACGAGCAGTACTTC. Its protein is CASRGQGSSYEQYF.

The chain recombines TRBV6-5 with TRBJ1-2; weak D call: TRBD1 (5 bases). Trimming took off 5 bases at V and 5 bases at J, with 12 bases between the two ends. Germline CDR1 MNHEY, CDR2 SVGAGI. This CDR3 has 13 amino acids. CDR3 DNA sequence: TGTGCCAGCAGTCCGCCGGGACGGTATGGCTACACCTTC. Residues: CASSPPGRYGYTF.

V is TRBV28 and J is TRBJ1-3; D not resolved. V was cut by 6 bases and J by 0 bases, with 12 bases left in between. Per the germline V gene, CDR1 is MDHEN and CDR2 is SYDVKM. The CDR3 is made up of 15 amino acids. The CDR3: CASRPGLLSGNTIYF. The CDR3 bases are TGTGCCAGCAGACCCGGACTCCTCTCTGGAAACACCATATATTTT.

This chain connects TRBV25-1 to TRBJ1-5; TRBD1 might be the D (5 bases). CDR3 length equals 14 residues. CDR1 is MGHDK and CDR2 is SYGVNS in the germline V gene. Deletions cut 1 base from V and 3 bases from J, with 7 bases between. This CDR3 reads CASSEFGTNQPQHF. CDR3 in DNA: TGTGCCAGCAGTGAATTCGGGACCAATCAGCCCCAGCATTTT.

The chain links TRBV7-9 to TRBJ2-7; 8 nucleotides line up with TRBD2. Germline V gene sequence: CDR1 SEHNR, CDR2 FQNEAQ (reference sequence). The CDR3 runs to 15 residues. Germline trimming cut 3 bases from V and 4 bases from J; bases unmatched to any gene: 8. The DNA of the CDR3 is TGTGCCAGCAGCTTCGGGGCTAGCGGGTCATACGAGCAGTACTTC. The encoded protein is CASSFGASGSYEQYF.

This chain connects TRBV5-4 to TRBJ1-2; TRBD1 agrees at 9 bases. Trimming removed 2 bases from V and 4 bases from J; junction bases left unmatched: 9. Germline CDR1 and CDR2: SGHNT and YYREEE (reference sequence). The CDR3 extends over 16 amino acids. CDR3 nucleotide sequence: TGTGCCAGCAGCTTCCCCTCGACAGGGGGGGTCTATGGCTACACCTTC. As protein: CASSFPSTGGVYGYTF.

The J gene is TRBJ2-3, the V gene TRBV7-8; TRBD2 matches 10 bases. Germline V gene data show CDR1 as SGHVS and CDR2 as FQNEAQ. The CDR3 sequence is 15 residues long. J lost 7 bases, V lost 5 bases, and 9 bases had no gene match. DNA for the CDR3: TGTGCCAGCAGCCCCGGGAGCGGGAGGGCCAATACGCAGTATTTT. Its translation: CASSPGSGRANTQYF.

The chain is built from TRBV27 and TRBJ2-2, with D perhaps TRBD1 (6 bases). The CDR3 consists of 15 residues. Trimming took 6 bases from V and 5 from J, leaving 16 bases between them. The germline V gene has CDR1 MNHEY and CDR2 SMNVEV (reference sequence). CDR3 region: CASRSIGRGTGELFF. The CDR3 region has the DNA TGTGCCAGCAGATCCATTGGCAGGGGAACCGGGGAGCTGTTTTTT.

The V and J genes are TRBV6-1 and TRBJ2-3; TRBD2 matches at 9 bases. The CDR3 is made up of 16 amino acids. J was trimmed by 4 bases and V by 4 bases; bases with no gene match: 9. CDR1 and CDR2 (germline): MNHNS, SASEGT. This chain's CDR3 is CASSVEIAGASDTQYF. CDR3 nucleotides: TGTGCCAGCAGTGTGGAGATAGCGGGGGCCTCAGATACGCAGTATTTT.

The chain is built from TRBV5-1 and TRBJ2-3; TRBD1 is a possible D gene (6 bases). The germline gives CDR1 SGHRS, CDR2 YFSETQ. This CDR3 region has 14 residues. V lost 3 bases to trimming and J lost 2 bases, with 10 bases between them. CDR3 bases: TGCGCCAGCAGCTCCGGGACACACACAGATACGCAGTATTTT. Its translation is CASSSGTHTDTQYF.

The chain combines TRBV19 with TRBJ2-1; possible D gene TRBD1, 6 bases. The CDR3 consists of 14 residues. Deletions cut 3 bases from V and 8 bases from J, with 14 bases between. Germline V gene lookup returns CDR1 LNHDA and CDR2 SQIVND (reference sequence). The CDR3: CASSIGNRVDEQFF. CDR3 sequence (DNA): TGTGCCAGTAGTATTGGGAACAGGGTAGATGAGCAGTTCTTC.

The chain uses TRBV18 and TRBJ1-5, with 7 nucleotides matching TRBD1. V lost 6 bases to trimming and J lost 4 bases; unmatched junction nucleotides: 9. CDR3 length: 15 residues. Germline CDR1 and CDR2: KGHSH and LQKENI. CDR3 region: CASSDRQGGNQPQHF. CDR3 sequence (DNA): TGTGCCAGCTCTGACAGACAGGGCGGTAATCAGCCCCAGCATTTT.

There are a few counts of this clone. This chain uses TRBV19 with TRBJ2-7, with D possibly matching TRBD1 (6 bases). The CDR3 runs 16 residues. V lost 7 bases, J lost 2 bases, and 21 bases lay in between. CDR1 and CDR2 (germline): LNHDA, SQIVND (reference sequence). The CDR3 spells CASTRALGQTTYEQYF. For the CDR3, the DNA is TGTGCCAGTACCCGAGCCCTAGGACAGACAACCTACGAGCAGTACTTC.

The CDR3 DNA follows: TGTGCCAGCGGGTCCGGGACAGGGGTTTACGAGCAGTACTTC. It codes for CASGSGTGVYEQYF. V usage is TRBV6-1 and J usage is TRBJ2-5; 10 bases align to TRBD1. The DNA end is a closer match to TRBJ2-7, so the J assignment may be wrong. Germline CDR1 and CDR2: MNHNS and SASEGT. The CDR3 sequence is 14 residues long.

This chain links TRBV20-1 with TRBJ1-1; D possibly corresponds to TRBD1 (5 bases). The V gene lost 6 bases and the J gene lost 11 bases, with 16 bases spanning the gap. CDR1 DFQATT and CDR2 SNEGSKA come from the germline V gene (reference sequence). The CDR3 is 11 residues long. The CDR3: CSASTDSPAFF. The CDR3 DNA follows: TGCAGTGCGAGTACAGACAGCCCCGCTTTCTTT.